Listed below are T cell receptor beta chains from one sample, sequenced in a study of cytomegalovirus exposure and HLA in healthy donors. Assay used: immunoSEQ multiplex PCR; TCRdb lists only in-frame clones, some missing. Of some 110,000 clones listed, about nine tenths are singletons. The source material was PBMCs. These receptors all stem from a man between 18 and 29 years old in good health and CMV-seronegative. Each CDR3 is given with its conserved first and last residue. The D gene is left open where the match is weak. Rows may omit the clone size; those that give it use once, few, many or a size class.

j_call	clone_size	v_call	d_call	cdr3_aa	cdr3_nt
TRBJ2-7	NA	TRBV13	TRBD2	CASSPGITSGFYEQYF	TGTGCCAGCAGCCCTGGGATAACTAGCGGGTTCTACGAGCAGTACTTC
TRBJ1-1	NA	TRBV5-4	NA	CASSWTGDLEEAFF	TGTGCCAGCAGCTGGACGGGGGACTTGGAGGAAGCTTTCTTT
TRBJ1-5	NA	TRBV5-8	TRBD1	CASSRRQGSQPQHF	TGTGCCAGCAGCCGTAGACAGGGGAGTCAGCCCCAGCATTTT
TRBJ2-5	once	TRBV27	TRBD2	CASRRSGGQETQYF	TGTGCCAGCAGACGTAGCGGGGGCCAAGAGACCCAGTACTTC
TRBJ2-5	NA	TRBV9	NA	CASSVAPLETQYF	TGTGCCAGCAGCGTAGCCCCCTTAGAGACCCAGTACTTC
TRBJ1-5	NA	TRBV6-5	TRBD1	CASRRTGYSNQPQHF	TGTGCCAGCCGGCGGACAGGGTATAGCAATCAGCCCCAGCATTTT
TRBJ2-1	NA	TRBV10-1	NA	CASSEASLNEQFF	TGCGCCAGCAGTGAAGCTAGCTTGAATGAGCAGTTCTTC
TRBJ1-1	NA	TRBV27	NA	CASKTNTEAFF	TGTGCCAGCAAGACAAACACTGAAGCTTTCTTT
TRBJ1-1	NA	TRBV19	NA	CASSPVAADLNTEAFF	TGTGCCAGTAGTCCCGTTGCGGCGGACTTGAACACTGAAGCTTTCTTT
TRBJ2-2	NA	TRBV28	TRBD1	CASSEKSGQLFRELFF	TGTGCCAGCAGCGAAAAATCGGGACAGCTTTTCCGGGAGCTGTTTTTT
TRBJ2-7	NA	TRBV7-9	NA	CASSSEQTSSYEQYF	TGTGCCAGCAGCTCCGAACAGACCTCCTCCTACGAGCAGTACTTC
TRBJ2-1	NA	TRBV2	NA	CASSDSGYEQFF	TGTGCCAGCAGCGATAGCGGCTATGAGCAGTTCTTC
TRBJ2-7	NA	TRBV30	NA	CAGTGTYEQYF	TGTGCCGGAACAGGGACCTACGAGCAGTACTTC
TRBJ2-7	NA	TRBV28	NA	CASSFQRVSSYEQYF	TGTGCCAGCAGTTTTCAGCGGGTGTCATCCTACGAGCAGTACTTC
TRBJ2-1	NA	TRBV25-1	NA	CASSTKQGTEQFF	TGTGCCAGCAGTACAAAACAGGGTACTGAGCAGTTCTTC
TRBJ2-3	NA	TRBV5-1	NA	CASSLEQGIATDTQYF	TGCGCCAGCAGCTTGGAGCAGGGGATAGCGACAGATACGCAGTATTTT
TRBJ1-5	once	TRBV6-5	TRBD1	CASRKTGRGQPQHF	TGTGCCAGCAGAAAGACAGGGAGAGGTCAGCCCCAGCATTTT
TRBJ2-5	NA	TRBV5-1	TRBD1	CASSTTSTGGVGTQYF	TGCGCCAGCAGCACAACGTCGACAGGGGGCGTCGGGACCCAGTACTTC
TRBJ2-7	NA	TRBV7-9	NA	CASSYLSGSYEQYF	TGTGCCAGCAGCTATTTGTCAGGTTCCTACGAGCAGTACTTC
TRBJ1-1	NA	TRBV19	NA	CASREGGPTEAFF	TGTGCCAGTAGGGAGGGGGGGCCCACTGAAGCTTTCTTT
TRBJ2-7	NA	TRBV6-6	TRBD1	CASRPDRIDEQYF	TGTGCCAGCAGACCGGACAGGATCGACGAGCAGTACTTC
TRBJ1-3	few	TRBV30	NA	CAWSVTAGNTIYF	TGTGCCTGGAGTGTGACTGCTGGAAACACCATATATTTT
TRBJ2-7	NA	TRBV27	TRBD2	CASSSLTSFYEQYF	TGTGCCAGCAGTTCCCTGACTAGCTTTTACGAGCAGTACTTC
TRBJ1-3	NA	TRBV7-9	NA	CASSWGGGSGNTIYF	TGTGCCAGCAGCTGGGGAGGGGGCTCTGGAAACACCATATATTTT
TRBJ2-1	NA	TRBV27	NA	CASSFHLDRNEQFF	TGTGCCAGCAGTTTCCATCTAGACAGGAATGAGCAGTTCTTC
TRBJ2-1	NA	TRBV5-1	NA	CASSLEQIYNEQFF	TGCGCCAGCAGCTTGGAACAGATATACAATGAGCAGTTCTTC
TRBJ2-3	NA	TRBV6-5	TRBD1	CASSYRRTGGTDTQYF	TGTGCCAGCAGTTACCGGCGGACAGGGGGGACAGATACGCAGTATTTT
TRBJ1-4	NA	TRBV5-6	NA	CASSLKGQTHEKLFF	TGTGCCAGCAGCTTGAAGGGACAAACGCATGAAAAACTGTTTTTT
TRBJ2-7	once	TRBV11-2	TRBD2	CASSEGLAGSGYEQYF	TGTGCCAGCAGCGAGGGACTAGCGGGGAGTGGGTACGAGCAGTACTTC
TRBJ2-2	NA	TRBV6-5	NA	CASTGGVTGTGELFF	TGTGCCAGCACGGGGGGGGTGACAGGGACCGGGGAGCTGTTTTTT
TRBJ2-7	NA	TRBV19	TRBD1	CASSIGGQTYEQYF	TGTGCCAGTAGTATAGGGGGACAGACCTACGAGCAGTACTTC
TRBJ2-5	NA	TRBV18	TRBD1	CASSPGTGWKTQYF	TGTGCCAGCTCACCAGGGACAGGGTGGAAGACCCAGTACTTC
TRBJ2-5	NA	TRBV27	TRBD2	CASSSIAGEGMETQYF	TGTGCCAGCAGTTCCATAGCGGGAGAGGGGATGGAGACCCAGTACTTC
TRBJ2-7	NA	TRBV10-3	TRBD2	CAISVYTSGNYYEQYF	TGTGCCATCAGTGTTTATACTAGCGGGAATTACTACGAGCAGTACTTC
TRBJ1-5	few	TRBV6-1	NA	CASSEIPDQPQHF	TGTGCCAGCAGTGAAATTCCAGATCAGCCCCAGCATTTT
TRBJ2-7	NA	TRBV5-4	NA	CASSLNSLVSEQYF	TGTGCCAGCAGCTTGAACAGTTTGGTGTCCGAGCAGTACTTC
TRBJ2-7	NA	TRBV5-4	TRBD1	CASSLDRGHEQYF	TGTGCCAGCAGCCTAGACAGGGGCCACGAGCAGTACTTC
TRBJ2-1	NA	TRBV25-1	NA	CASSEYFREPNEQFF	TGTGCCAGCAGTGAATACTTTCGGGAGCCCAATGAGCAGTTCTTC
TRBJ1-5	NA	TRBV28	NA	CASSLHTRDDSNQPQHF	TGTGCCAGCAGTTTACACACACGGGATGATAGCAATCAGCCCCAGCATTTT
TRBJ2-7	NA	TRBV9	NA	CASSPPRGYEQYF	TGTGCCAGCAGCCCACCTAGGGGCTACGAGCAGTACTTC
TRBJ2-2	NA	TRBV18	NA	CASSWDTANTGELFF	TGTGCCAGCTCATGGGACACCGCGAACACCGGGGAGCTGTTTTTT
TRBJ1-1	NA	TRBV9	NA	CASSLPPGNTEAFF	TGTGCCAGCAGCCTACCCCCCGGGAACACTGAAGCTTTCTTT
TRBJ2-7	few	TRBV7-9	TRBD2	CASSPPVRTRVRSEQYF	TGTGCCAGCAGCCCCCCGGTACGGACTAGGGTACGGTCCGAGCAGTACTTC
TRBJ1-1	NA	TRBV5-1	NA	CASSLGQGGTEAFF	TGCGCCAGCAGCTTGGGCCAGGGAGGCACTGAAGCTTTCTTT
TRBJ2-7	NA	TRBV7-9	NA	CASSPNGQITYEQYF	TGTGCCAGCAGCCCCAATGGACAGATTACCTACGAGCAGTACTTC
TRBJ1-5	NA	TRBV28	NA	CATREFGNQPQHF	TGTGCCACCAGGGAGTTCGGCAATCAGCCCCAGCATTTT
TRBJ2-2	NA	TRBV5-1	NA	CASSLRVGLQRPNTGELFF	TGCGCCAGCAGCTTGCGTGTCGGACTACAGAGGCCGAACACCGGGGAGCTGTTTTTT
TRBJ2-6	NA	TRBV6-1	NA	CASSEEPLGANVLTF	TGTGCCAGCAGTGAAGAGCCCCTCGGGGCCAACGTCCTGACTTTC